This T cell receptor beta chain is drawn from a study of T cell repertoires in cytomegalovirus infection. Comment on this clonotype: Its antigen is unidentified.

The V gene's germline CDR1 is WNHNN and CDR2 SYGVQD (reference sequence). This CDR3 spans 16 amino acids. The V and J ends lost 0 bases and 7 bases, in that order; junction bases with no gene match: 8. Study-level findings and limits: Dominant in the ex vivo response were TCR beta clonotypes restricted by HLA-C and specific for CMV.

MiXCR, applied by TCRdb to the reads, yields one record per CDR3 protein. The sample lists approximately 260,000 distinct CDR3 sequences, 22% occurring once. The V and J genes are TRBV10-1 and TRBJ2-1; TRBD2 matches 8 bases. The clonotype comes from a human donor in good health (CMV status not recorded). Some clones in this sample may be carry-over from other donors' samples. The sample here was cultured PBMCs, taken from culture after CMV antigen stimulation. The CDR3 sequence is CASSESGGGSKNEQFF. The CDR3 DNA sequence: TGCGCCAGCAGTGAGTCGGGCGGGGGGTCTAAGAATGAGCAGTTCTTC.